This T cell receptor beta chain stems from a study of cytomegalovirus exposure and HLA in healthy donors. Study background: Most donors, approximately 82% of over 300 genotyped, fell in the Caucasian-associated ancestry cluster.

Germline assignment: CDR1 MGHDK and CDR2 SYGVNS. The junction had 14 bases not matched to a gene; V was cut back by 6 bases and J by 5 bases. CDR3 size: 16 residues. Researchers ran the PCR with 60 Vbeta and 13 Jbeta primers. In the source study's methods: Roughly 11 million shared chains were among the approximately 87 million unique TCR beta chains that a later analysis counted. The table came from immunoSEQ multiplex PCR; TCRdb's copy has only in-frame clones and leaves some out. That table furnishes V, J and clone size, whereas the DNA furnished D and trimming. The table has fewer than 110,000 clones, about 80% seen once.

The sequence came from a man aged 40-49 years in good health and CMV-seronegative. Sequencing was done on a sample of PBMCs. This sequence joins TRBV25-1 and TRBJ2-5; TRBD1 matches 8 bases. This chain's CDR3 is CASSPANRGTFETQYF. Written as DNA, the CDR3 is TGTGCCAGCAGCCCCGCAAACAGGGGGACTTTCGAGACCCAGTACTTC. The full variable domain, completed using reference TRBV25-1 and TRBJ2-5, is EADIYQTPRYLVIGTGKKITLECSQTMGHDKMYWYQQDPGMELHLIHYSYGVNSTEKGDLSSESTVSRIRTEHFPLTLESARPSHTSQYLCASSPANRGTFETQYFGPGTRLLVL.